This T cell receptor (beta chain) was sequenced for a study of T cell changes during pregnancy in multiple sclerosis. Profiling relied on immunoSEQ multiplex PCR, and the TCRdb table lists in-frame clones only, not all of them. The repertoire holds tens of thousands of clones, with under 90% as singletons. CDR3 length: 17 residues. CDR1 and CDR2 from the germline V gene are MNHNS and SASEGT. The V segment lost 3 bases and the J segment 0 bases; nucleotides outside the gene matches: 10. The sample consisted of CD8+ T cells from peripheral blood mononuclear cells, taken before pregnancy. The receptor's source is a female donor with multiple sclerosis, enrolled in a pregnancy study. The J gene is TRBJ2-7, the V gene TRBV6-1; 8 nucleotides match TRBD2. The CDR3 region is CASSDPVKAGDSYEQYF. The CDR3, as DNA: TGTGCCAGCAGTGACCCGGTCAAAGCGGGGGACTCCTACGAGCAGTACTTC.